The sequence of this T cell receptor (beta chain) was determined in a study of shared clonotypes between healthy human individuals. The wider study: Plates per donor: three CD4 naive, three CD4 memory, two CD8 naive, one CD8 memory.

The germline CDR1 and CDR2 sequences are LNHDA and SQIVND (reference sequence). There are 13 residues in the CDR3. The V and J ends lost 3 bases and 3 bases respectively, with 6 bases between them. In this sample, this clone turned up once. Its antigen is as yet unknown. The test was conducted at deep level. TCRdb's copy holds only in-frame clones and misses some; the assay was immunoSEQ multiplex PCR. The table lists approximately 1.1 million clones, more than 75% of them singletons. Whole-study findings and limits: Non-shared clonotypes showed lower generation probabilities than clonotypes common to all four donors. Sharing across four donors was highest in naive CD4 (roughly 5%) and lowest in memory CD8 (about 0.4%).

The chain links TRBV19 to TRBJ1-5; no clear D. The clonotype originates from a man between 18 and 29 years old in good health. Some clones in this sample may be carry-over from other donors' samples. The source material was memory CD4+ T cells from PBMCs. As for subset: CD45RA-negative fraction. The CDR3 here is CASSIALNQPQHF. The CDR3, as DNA: TGTGCCAGTAGTATTGCCCTCAATCAGCCCCAGCATTTT.